Each of the 21 T cell receptor beta chains below was sequenced from the same sample in a study of blood T cell repertoires in COVID-19. Profiled with immunoSEQ multiplex PCR; TCRdb holds only in-frame clones, not every one. The sample comprises some 150,000 clones, approximately 86% of which are singletons, and less than 2% rests with the top ten. Sample: peripheral blood. These receptors all come from a woman aged 60 to 75 with acute or convalescent COVID-19.

CDR3 sequence reads: CASSLSFGNVNTEAFF. The CDR3 region has the DNA TGTGCCAGCAGCTTGTCTTTCGGGAATGTGAACACTGAAGCTTTCTTT. The chain links TRBV5-5 to TRBJ1-1; no clear D gene. Germline assignment: CDR1 SGHKS and CDR2 YYEKEE (reference sequence). V was trimmed by 1 base and J by 0 bases, leaving 13 bases between them. This CDR3 has 16 residues.

This clone was recorded once. The gene calls are TRBV19 and TRBJ2-1; 7 positions match TRBD1. Per germline, CDR1 LNHDA and CDR2 SQIVND (reference sequence). The CDR3 consists of 15 residues. V shed 5 bases, J shed 0 bases, and the junction held 4 bases outside the gene matches. This CDR3 reads CASSFDRDSYNEQFF. The CDR3 DNA sequence: TGTGCCAGTAGTTTCGACAGGGACTCCTACAATGAGCAGTTCTTC.

This rearrangement joins TRBV5-4 to TRBJ1-1, with 7 bases identical to TRBD1. The V and J ends lost 2 bases and 2 bases, in that order; junction bases with no gene match: 6. The CDR3 covers 15 residues. Germline-derived CDR1 and CDR2 are SGHNT and YYREEE (reference sequence). CDR3 sequence (DNA): TGTGCCAGCAGCTTTTCAGGGGGTGCCAACACTGAAGCTTTCTTT. This codes for CASSFSGGANTEAFF. The full variable domain, rest sourced from reference TRBV5-4 and TRBJ1-1, is ETGVTQSPTHLIKTRGQQVTLRCSSQSGHNTVSWYQQALGQGPQFIFQYYREEENGRGNFPPRFSGLQFPNYSSELNVNALELDDSALYLCASSFSGGANTEAFFGQGTRLTVV.

The rearrangement uses TRBV7-2 and TRBJ1-4, with TRBD1 matching 9 bases. The V segment lost 5 bases and the J segment 7 bases; nucleotides outside the gene matches: 8. This CDR3 contains 15 residues. CDR1 SGHTA and CDR2 FQGNSA come from the germline V gene. CDR3 loop: CASSASGTGSEKLFF. The CDR3 bases are TGTGCCAGCAGCGCATCCGGGACAGGGAGTGAAAAACTGTTTTTT.

J is TRBJ1-6 and V is TRBV30; weak D call: TRBD1 (6 bases). V dropped 3 bases and J dropped 6 bases, with 21 bases sitting between them. The germline V gene encodes CDR1 GTSNPN and CDR2 SVGIG (reference sequence). CDR3 length: 17 residues. This chain's CDR3 is CAWRRGKTGLGNSPLHF. CDR3 bases: TGTGCCTGGAGGAGAGGCAAAACAGGGTTAGGTAATTCACCCCTCCACTTT.

This clone was seen more than once but under ten times. This chain joins TRBV2 and TRBJ1-2, with 7 bases identical to TRBD1. V shed 7 bases, J shed 8 bases, and the junction held 13 bases outside the gene matches. Germline CDR1 is SNHLY and CDR2 is FYNNEI. The CDR3 has 14 residues. CDR3 in amino acids: CASNEEGQFSGYTF. The CDR3 DNA is TGTGCCAGCAATGAGGAGGGACAGTTTAGCGGCTACACCTTC.

The rearrangement links TRBV4-1 to TRBJ2-1; 7 nucleotides align to TRBD1. Germline V gives CDR1 MGHRA, CDR2 YSYEKL. Losses at the gene ends were 3 bases for V and 5 bases for J; bases not matched to a gene: 4. The CDR3 runs 14 residues. DNA of the CDR3: TGCGCCAGCAGCCATGCCGACAGGGACAATGAGCAGTTCTTC. Residues: CASSHADRDNEQFF.

The chain links TRBV4-3 to TRBJ2-3; 8 positions match TRBD1. CDR1 and CDR2 (germline): LGHNA, YSLEER. With 0 bases clipped from V and 3 bases from J, the junction kept 11 bases outside the gene matches. This CDR3 is 18 amino acids long. CDR3 DNA sequence: TGCGCCAGCAGCCAAGATCGGGTGACAGGGGATAGTACAGATACGCAGTATTTT. This encodes CASSQDRVTGDSTDTQYF.

The J gene is TRBJ1-1, the V gene TRBV4-2; 8 nucleotides line up with TRBD1. The CDR3 spans 17 residues. Trimming removed 4 bases from V and 4 bases from J; junction bases left unmatched: 14. Germline loops: CDR1 LGHNA, CDR2 YNFKEQ. The CDR3: CASSRKMTGAEGTEAFF. DNA of the CDR3: TGTGCCAGCAGCCGTAAAATGACAGGGGCTGAGGGCACTGAAGCTTTCTTT.

This clone was observed once. The chain employs TRBV21-1 and TRBJ2-3; TRBD2 is taken as the D call from the table, unchecked against the DNA. TRBV21-1 is termed a pseudogene. There are 15 residues in the CDR3. The CDR3 sequence: CASSNPAGSTDTQYF. The CDR3 DNA follows: TGTGCCAGCAGCAACCCAGCGGGTAGCACAGATACGCAGTATTTT.

Remarks on this clone: In the same sample, other DNA sequences code for this CDR3. The genes are TRBV5-1 and TRBJ2-3, with TRBD1 matching over 10 bases. The CDR3 totals 15 residues. The V gene's germline CDR1 is SGHRS and CDR2 YFSETQ. V was clipped by 4 bases and J by 1 base; unmatched bases: 3. This chain's CDR3 is CASSPGTGGTDTQYF. Written as DNA, the CDR3 is TGCGCCAGCAGCCCGGGGACAGGGGGCACAGATACGCAGTATTTT. Filled out from reference TRBV5-1 and TRBJ2-3, the complete variable domain reads KAGVTQTPRYLIKTRGQQVTLSCSPISGHRSVSWYQQTPGQGLQFLFEYFSETQRNKGNFPGRFSGRQFSNSRSEMNVSTLELGDSALYLCASSPGTGGTDTQYFGPGTRLTVL.

The chain uses TRBV7-6 and TRBJ2-2, with 14 nucleotides matching TRBD2. The V gene end was trimmed by 4 bases and the J gene end by 3 bases; junction bases not matched to a gene: 7. The CDR3 covers 18 residues. Germline CDR1 is SGHVS and CDR2 is FNYEAQ. The CDR3 DNA reads as TGTGCCAGCAGCTCCGTCGGACTAGCGGGGGGTTACACCGGGGAGCTGTTTTTT. Translation gives CASSSVGLAGGYTGELFF.

This clone was detected only a few times. J is TRBJ2-2 and V is TRBV5-6; D is possibly TRBD2 (5 bases). This CDR3 has 16 residues. Germline CDR1 is SGHDT and CDR2 is YYEEEE. V was trimmed by 2 bases and J by 6 bases, leaving 17 bases between them. The CDR3 DNA sequence: TGTGCCAGCAGCTTATATAGCTTCGGGAAAGCCGGGGAGCTGTTTTTT. This sequence encodes CASSLYSFGKAGELFF.

The V gene is TRBV6-5, the J gene TRBJ2-7; 9 bases line up with TRBD2. The CDR3 totals 16 residues. V trimming: 0 bases; J trimming: 6 bases; junction bases outside the gene matches: 9. CDR1 and CDR2 (germline): MNHEY, SVGAGI. The chain's CDR3 is CASSYSRRRGGGEQYF. Written as DNA, the CDR3 is TGTGCCAGCAGTTACTCGAGAAGGCGGGGGGGCGGCGAGCAGTACTTC.

The rearrangement joins TRBV28 to TRBJ1-6; 10 bases are a match to TRBD1. Germline CDR1 reads MDHEN; CDR2 reads SYDVKM. J was trimmed by 5 bases and V by 6 bases; bases with no gene match: 7. This CDR3 has 16 amino acids. CDR3 sequence: CASRFGQGVNNSPLHF. The DNA of the CDR3 is TGTGCCAGCAGATTTGGACAGGGGGTAAATAATTCACCCCTCCACTTT.

The chain is built from TRBV6-6 and TRBJ2-7; 9 bases line up with TRBD1. CDR1 is MNHNY and CDR2 is SVGAGI in the germline V gene (reference sequence). This CDR3 has 13 amino acids. The V segment lost 4 bases and the J segment 6 bases; nucleotides outside the gene matches: 4. The chain's CDR3 is CASSSGQGGEQYF. The CDR3 nucleotides read TGTGCCAGCAGTTCGGGACAGGGAGGCGAGCAGTACTTC.

V usage is TRBV4-3 and J usage is TRBJ2-5; D may be TRBD2 (6 bases). The germline gives CDR1 LGHNA, CDR2 YSLEER. The CDR3 is 15 residues long. Trimming left V 0 bases short and J 5 bases short, with 13 bases between. CDR3 protein: CASSQDAAGPETQYF. The DNA of the CDR3 is TGCGCCAGCAGCCAAGACGCAGCGGGCCCGGAGACCCAGTACTTC.

This clone was recorded a few times. This chain uses TRBV4-3 with TRBJ2-7; the match to TRBD1 covers 11 bases. Trimming at V came to 2 bases and at J to 6 bases, leaving 6 bases not matched to a gene. This CDR3 is built from 15 residues. CDR1 LGHNA and CDR2 YSLEER come from the germline V gene. CDR3 residues: CASSQLPGQGGEQYF. In nucleotides, the CDR3 is TGCGCCAGCAGCCAACTACCGGGACAGGGGGGCGAGCAGTACTTC.

This clone was counted a single time. The chain uses TRBV6-5 and TRBJ1-4, with D hard to call. Trimming stripped 6 bases from V and 7 bases from J, with 15 bases between. CDR3 length: 14 residues. Germline V gene lookup returns CDR1 MNHEY and CDR2 SVGAGI. The DNA for the CDR3 is TGTGCCAGCAGCCCCTGGGAGGTTGGTGAAAAACTGTTTTTT. Translating it yields CASSPWEVGEKLFF.

This chain connects TRBV9 to TRBJ2-7; TRBD1 might be the D (6 bases). Trimming took 1 base from V and 0 from J, leaving 8 bases between them. This CDR3 spans 14 amino acids. The germline V gene has CDR1 SGDLS and CDR2 YYNGEE. The CDR3 sequence is CASSVQGFSYEQYF. For the CDR3, the DNA is TGTGCCAGCAGCGTACAGGGGTTCTCCTACGAGCAGTACTTC.

The chain links TRBV6-2 or TRBV6-3 to TRBJ2-5; 7 bases line up with TRBD2. The germline V gene encodes CDR1 MNHEY and CDR2 SVGEGT. V gave up 4 bases and J gave up 2 bases; unmatched junction bases: 4. The CDR3 has 14 residues. The CDR3 sequence is CASSSYGGQETQYF. The CDR3 DNA is TGTGCCAGCAGTTCCTACGGGGGGCAAGAGACCCAGTACTTC.